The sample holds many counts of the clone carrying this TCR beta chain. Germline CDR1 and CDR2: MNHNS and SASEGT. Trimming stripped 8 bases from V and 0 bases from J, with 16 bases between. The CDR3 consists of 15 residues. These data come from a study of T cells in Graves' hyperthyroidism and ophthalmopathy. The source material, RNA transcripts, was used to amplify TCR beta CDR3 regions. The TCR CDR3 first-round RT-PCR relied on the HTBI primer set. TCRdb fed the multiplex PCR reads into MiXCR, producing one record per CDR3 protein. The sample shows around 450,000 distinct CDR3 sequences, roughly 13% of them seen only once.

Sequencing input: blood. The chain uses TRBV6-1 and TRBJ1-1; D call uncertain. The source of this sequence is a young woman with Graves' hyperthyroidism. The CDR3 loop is CASRKDWAMNTEAFF. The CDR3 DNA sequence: TGTGCCAGCCGGAAGGATTGGGCCATGAACACTGAAGCTTTCTTT.